This TCR beta chain came from a study of CD4 and CD8 cells across lung adenocarcinoma regions. TCRdb redid the calling of the PCR reads with MiXCR, one entry per CDR3 protein. The table lists some 18,000 distinct CDR3 sequences, approximately 50% of them singletons. Localized lung adenocarcinoma, a non-small cell lung cancer, affected the donors. This TCR was sampled from a male donor with lung adenocarcinoma. The CD4 and CD8 labels of this study may be unreliable. Sequenced input: CD8+ T cells from the margin of a lung tumor.

The CDR3 loop is CASSWGSGTTTDTQYF. The CDR3 bases are TGTGCCAGCAGTTGGGGTAGCGGGACAACTACAGATACGCAGTATTTT. The V call is TRBV6-5, the J call TRBJ2-3, with 8 bases lining up with TRBD2. The CDR3 runs 16 residues. J lost 3 bases, V lost 4 bases, and 9 bases had no gene match. CDR1 and CDR2 (germline): MNHEY, SVGAGI.